One sample yielded the 15 T cell receptor beta chains listed below, sequenced in a study of T cells in localized non-small cell lung cancer. Sequencing used immunoSEQ multiplex PCR; TCRdb keeps in-frame clones, though not all of them. Among 25,000 to 30,000 clones listed, roughly 89% were seen once. Sequenced material: peripheral blood, taken before any cancer treatment. The receptor set was obtained from a woman aged 18-49 years with stage I lung adenocarcinoma.

The rearrangement links TRBV2 to TRBJ2-7; possible D gene TRBD1, 6 bases. Germline V gives CDR1 SNHLY, CDR2 FYNNEI. CDR3 length: 13 residues. Between the trimmed V and J ends, which lost 8 bases and 0 bases, there was a span of 11 bases. CDR3 sequence reads: CASRQGISYEQYF. In DNA, the CDR3 is TGTGCCAGCCGGCAGGGGATCTCCTACGAGCAGTACTTC.

The chain joins TRBV18 to TRBJ2-3; 15 bases agree with TRBD2. There are 18 residues in the CDR3. Per the germline V gene, CDR1 is KGHSH and CDR2 is LQKENI. V gave up 3 bases and J gave up 3 bases; unmatched junction bases: 7. CDR3 nucleotides: TGTGCCAGCTCACCGCAGGGACTAGCGGGAGGCAGAACAGATACGCAGTATTTT. Protein product: CASSPQGLAGGRTDTQYF. Combining the CDR3 with reference TRBV18 and TRBJ2-3 gives the whole variable domain NAGVMQNPRHLVRRRGQEARLRCSPMKGHSHVYWYRQLPEEGLKFMVYLQKENIIDESGMPKERFSAEFPKEGPSILRIQQVVRGDSAAYFCASSPQGLAGGRTDTQYFGPGTRLTVL.

The chain couples TRBV13 to TRBJ2-7, with D hard to call. Looked up from germline, CDR1 is PRHDT and CDR2 is FYEKMQ (reference sequence). The CDR3 sequence is 12 residues long. V lost 4 bases to trimming and J lost 6 bases, with 10 bases between them. In nucleotides, the CDR3 is TGTGCCAGCAGCTCCCGTCCCTCCGAGCAGTACTTC. It translates to CASSSRPSEQYF.

The gene calls are TRBV19 and TRBJ2-5; no clear D gene. The CDR3 runs 13 residues. Germline lookup yields CDR1 LNHDA and CDR2 SQIVND (reference sequence). V was shortened by 5 bases and J by 5 bases, with 12 bases between the two germline ends. The CDR3 sequence: CASSVGSTETQYF. The CDR3 bases are TGTGCCAGTAGTGTGGGCAGTACGGAGACCCAGTACTTC.

The gene calls are TRBV28 and TRBJ2-5, with 9 positions matching TRBD2. Germline CDR1 is MDHEN and CDR2 is SYDVKM. V shed 5 bases and J 9 bases; nucleotides not matched to a gene: 10. The CDR3 has 14 amino acids. CDR3 DNA sequence: TGTGCCAGCAGTCCGACTAGCGGTCTAAAGGCCCAGTACTTC. Translated, it gives CASSPTSGLKAQYF.

The CDR3 sequence: CASSFSGRFNQPQHF. The DNA of the CDR3 is TGTGCCAGCAGCTTTTCGGGGCGGTTCAATCAGCCCCAGCATTTT. This chain uses TRBV5-6 with TRBJ1-5, with D tentatively TRBD1 (5 bases). From germline, CDR1 is SGHDT and CDR2 YYEEEE. V was pared by 2 bases and J by 3 bases, with 12 bases between. There are 15 residues in the CDR3.

CDR3 protein: CASRQSPSGTDTQYF. CDR3 nucleotide sequence: TGTGCCAGCAGACAAAGCCCTAGCGGGACAGATACGCAGTATTTT. The chain is built from TRBV21-1 and TRBJ2-3; TRBD2, the table's D call, lacks a check against the DNA. TRBV21-1 is a pseudogene locus. The CDR3 runs 15 residues.

The chain is built from TRBV18 and TRBJ2-2; D could derive from TRBD1 or TRBD2 (6 bases each). Trimming took off 0 bases at V and 0 bases at J, with 8 bases between the two ends. The germline CDR1 and CDR2 sequences are KGHSH and LQKENI. The CDR3 is 16 amino acids. The CDR3 reads CASSPPGGSNTGELFF. CDR3 sequence (DNA): TGTGCCAGCTCACCACCCGGGGGCTCGAACACCGGGGAGCTGTTTTTT.

V usage is TRBV4-1 and J usage is TRBJ2-5, with TRBD1 matching 7 bases. V was clipped by 3 bases and J by 4 bases; unmatched bases: 5. This CDR3 region has 14 residues. CDR1 and CDR2 from the germline V gene are MGHRA and YSYEKL. The CDR3 region has the DNA TGCGCCAGCAGCCAGGGACAGAGGCCAGAGACCCAGTACTTC. Translated: CASSQGQRPETQYF.

This chain links TRBV4-1 with TRBJ1-1, with TRBD1 as a possible D gene (5 bases). The CDR3 is made up of 16 amino acids. The V gene's germline CDR1 is MGHRA and CDR2 YSYEKL. V was clipped by 2 bases and J by 3 bases, with 16 bases between them. CDR3 residues: CASSQTWGGRDTEAFF. CDR3 in DNA: TGCGCCAGCAGCCAAACCTGGGGGGGTAGGGACACTGAAGCTTTCTTT.

This chain links TRBV7-6 with TRBJ2-3; 9 bases match TRBD1. This CDR3 is built from 17 residues. From germline, CDR1 is SGHVS and CDR2 FNYEAQ. V lost 5 bases and J lost 1; bases outside the gene matches: 10. The CDR3 DNA follows: TGTGCCAGCAGCCTCCAACCGGGACAGGGAGGCACAGATACGCAGTATTTT. Encoded protein: CASSLQPGQGGTDTQYF.

The V and J genes are TRBV28 and TRBJ2-7; TRBD1 matches 7 bases. Germline V gene lookup returns CDR1 MDHEN and CDR2 SYDVKM. This CDR3 is built from 15 residues. V lost 6 bases to trimming and J lost 2 bases; unmatched junction nucleotides: 10. The CDR3 DNA reads as TGTGCCAGCAGCCTCCCTCCGGGACAGACCTACGAGCAGTACTTC. Its translation: CASSLPPGQTYEQYF.

This chain joins TRBV5-4 and TRBJ2-7; D is ambiguous. Germline V lookup: CDR1 SGHNT, CDR2 YYREEE (reference sequence). Trimming stripped 0 bases from V and 0 bases from J, with 7 bases between. The CDR3 length is 14 residues. In nucleotides, the CDR3 is TGTGCCAGCAGCTTGGACAGAGACTCCTACGAGCAGTACTTC. As protein: CASSLDRDSYEQYF.

The chain combines TRBV6-5 with TRBJ2-1; TRBD2 agrees at 7 bases. This CDR3 contains 14 residues. V lost 2 bases, J lost 5 bases, and 3 bases stayed unmatched. The germline gives CDR1 MNHEY, CDR2 SVGAGI. Here the CDR3 reads CASSYQRGDNEQFF. In DNA, the CDR3 is TGTGCCAGCAGTTACCAGCGGGGCGACAATGAGCAGTTCTTC.

This clone was seen more than once but under ten times. The chain uses TRBV19 and TRBJ2-3; a weak D match, TRBD1 (7 bases). Germline CDR1 reads LNHDA; CDR2 reads SQIVND (reference sequence). The V and J ends lost 3 bases and 1 base respectively, with 14 bases between them. The CDR3 has 16 amino acids. CDR3: CASSILATGRTDTQYF. The CDR3 DNA reads TGTGCCAGTAGTATTCTAGCGACAGGGCGCACAGATACGCAGTATTTT.